Described below is a single T cell receptor (beta chain) sequence and its context. At least ten counts were recorded for this clonotype. Its target antigen remains unknown. No much larger clone exists at a distance of one base, and base qualities are not known. This sample stems from a study of identical twins listed by TCRdb under 2016. Looking at the study overall: TCR alpha and beta repertoires from monozygotic twins, unrelated adults of various ages and cord blood were deep-sequenced to test whether fetal clonotypes persist. To rule out contamination, replicate twin experiments were performed at different times with different library preparation protocols.

Study-level results and caveats: In monozygotic twins, out-of-frame TCR alpha sharing was systematically underestimated by recombination models, although the models agreed with sharing between unrelated individuals. Out-of-frame TCR alpha sequences shared between twins showed an excess of low generation-probability sequences compared with coincidental sharing between unrelated individuals. A weaker excess of twin sharing was found in beta out-of-frame sequences because the signal-to-noise ratio was lowered by fewer shared sequences. Zero-insertion analyses could be partly confounded by invariant T cells such as MAIT and iNKT, though diverse VJ usage argued against such confounding for most clonotypes. Because the same donors could not be followed over many years, the conclusions relied on cross-sectional statistical analysis. Abundant cord blood beta clonotypes had fewer insertions, young adult naive repertoires showed a similar but weaker trend, and memory repertoires showed no such trend.

Every donor in the study was a healthy Caucasian. Three unrelated non-twin adults were also sequenced: a male aged 18 to 30, a male aged 50 to 60 and a female aged 50 to 60. Using Miltenyi CD45RO+ enrichment and human naive T-cell isolation kits, memory (CD45RO+) and naive T cells were isolated from PBMC. Library generation was performed with 5' RACE. These reads were obtained on an Illumina HiSeq 2000. A universal primer binding site was added through template switching, and the final cDNA carried a unique molecular identifier so that TCR cDNA molecules could be counted accurately. First-strand cDNA for TCR alpha and beta chains was synthesized from specific primers in the conserved constant-segment region. To control for contamination, every cDNA library was double barcoded, receiving both a SMART-Mk sample barcode and Illumina barcodes. TruSeq adapter sequences and Illumina sample barcodes were added in two successive PCR steps. The Illumina HiSeq platform was used with custom primers to sequence TCR alpha and beta cDNA libraries. On the study's bioinformatics: Unique molecular identifiers were extracted from raw reads with MiGEC, and CDR3 positions were determined with MiXCR. For each individual, recombination models were inferred using an EM algorithm with the repgenHMM and IGoR tools. Shared clonotypes were analyzed with the tcR package in R, and sharing was normalized by the product of cloneset sizes. To study raw recombination free of thymic and clonal selection effects, out-of-frame nonproductive sequences were analyzed. The public sequencing data were trimmed at Q25 with fastp and processed into clonotypes with MiXCR by TCRdb, which kept only in-frame beta chains. Each record represents a unique CDR3 protein, reported with the most common genes and DNA among its rows. Here the V and J calls rest on TCRdb's processing, not on the authors' analysis. Recorded for this sample are about 690,000 distinct CDR3 sequences; approximately 6% of them occurred a single time. In total, the top ten clones hold around 1.9% of the sample.

The TCR sequence derives from a man aged 18 to 29 in good health. The sample taken for sequencing was naive T cells sorted from blood. The cell subset or site label here, explained by the study, means: cells isolated with a human naive T-cell isolation kit.

CDR3 protein: CASTPKTGEAFF. The DNA reads TGTGCCAGCACCCCGAAGACAGGCGAAGCTTTCTTT. The chain couples TRBV12-3 or TRBV12-4 to TRBJ1-1; perhaps TRBD1 is the D gene, with 6 bases matching. V is reduced by 7 bases and J by 8 bases, leaving a spacing of 14 bases between them. CDR3 length: 12 amino acids, cysteine to phenylalanine. CDR3 DNA only is kept here, 36 bases in frame from base 1.